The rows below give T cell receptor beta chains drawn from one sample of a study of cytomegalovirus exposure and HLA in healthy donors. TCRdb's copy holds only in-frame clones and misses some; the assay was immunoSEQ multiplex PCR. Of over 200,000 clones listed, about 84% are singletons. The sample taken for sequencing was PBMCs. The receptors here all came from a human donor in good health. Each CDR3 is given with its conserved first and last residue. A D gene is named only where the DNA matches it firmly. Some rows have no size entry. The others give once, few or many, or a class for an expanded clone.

TGTGCCAGCAGTCCCTCCCAAGAGACCCAGTACTTC,CASSPSQETQYF,TRBJ2-5,-,-,TRBV28
TGCGCCAGCAGCCCGGGGACTAGCGGGAGGTCCTACGAGCAGTACTTC,CASSPGTSGRSYEQYF,TRBJ2-7,TRBD2,-,TRBV5-1
TGCGCCAGCAGCCCCGGACTAGCGGCGGCCAATGAGCAGTTCTTC,CASSPGLAAANEQFF,TRBJ2-1,TRBD2,-,TRBV5-1
TGTTCCAGCAGCTTGAGTTACTTTTCCTACGAGCAGTACTTC,CSSSLSYFSYEQYF,TRBJ2-7,-,-,TRBV7-9
TGTGCCAGCAGTCTCAACAGGGGGTTTTCCTACGAGCAGTACTTC,CASSLNRGFSYEQYF,TRBJ2-7,TRBD1,-,TRBV27
TGTGCCAGCAGTCGGACTAGCGGGAGGCGCGAGCAGTACTTC,CASSRTSGRREQYF,TRBJ2-7,TRBD2,-,TRBV28
TGTGCCAGCAGGCAACAGGGTCCCAACACTGAAGCTTTCTTT,CASRQQGPNTEAFF,TRBJ1-1,-,-,TRBV27
TGTGCCAGCAGCCCCGGGGGGGTAGGGACCCAGTACTTC,CASSPGGVGTQYF,TRBJ2-5,TRBD2,-,TRBV6-6
TGTGCCAGCAGGCGACAGGCAACCTATGGCTACACCTTC,CASRRQATYGYTF,TRBJ1-2,-,-,TRBV27
TGTGCCAGCAGCGTAGGCCTAGCGTCCTCCTACGAGCAGTACTTC,CASSVGLASSYEQYF,TRBJ2-7,-,once,TRBV9
TGCACCAGCAGCCAAGATATGAAAAAGCGGCCAGCCTACGAGCAGTACTTC,CTSSQDMKKRPAYEQYF,TRBJ2-7,-,-,TRBV1
TGTGCCAGCAGCCTCCGGGGGGACACTGAAGCTTTCTTT,CASSLRGDTEAFF,TRBJ1-1,-,-,TRBV7-2
TGTGCCAGCACCCGGGACAGGGGTAACAATGAGCAGTTCTTC,CASTRDRGNNEQFF,TRBJ2-1,TRBD1,-,TRBV5-4
TGCGCCAGCAGCTTGACCTGGGGCGCTTCCTACGAGCAGTACTTC,CASSLTWGASYEQYF,TRBJ2-7,-,-,TRBV5-1
TGTGCCACTACTAGCGGGAGGGCCAGCTCCTACAATGAGCAGTTCTTC,CATTSGRASSYNEQFF,TRBJ2-1,TRBD2,once,TRBV19
TGTGCCAGTAGTATATCGGGAGGACGCACAGATACGCAGTATTTT,CASSISGGRTDTQYF,TRBJ2-3,TRBD2,-,TRBV19
TGTGCCAGCAGCAAAAGGAGTTACGAGCAGTACTTC,CASSKRSYEQYF,TRBJ2-7,-,-,TRBV11-2
TGTGCCAGCAGTTCCACAGGGGGCGAGGAGACCCAGTACTTC,CASSSTGGEETQYF,TRBJ2-5,TRBD1,-,TRBV6-5
TGTGCCAGCAGCTTAAATTCCGGCGGGATCGCGCTAGAGACCCAGTACTTC,CASSLNSGGIALETQYF,TRBJ2-5,-,-,TRBV7-3
TGTGCCAGCAGTGAAGGATACCGTATCGGTGAGCAGTTCTTC,CASSEGYRIGEQFF,TRBJ2-1,-,-,TRBV2
TGCGCCAGCAGCCTGCGGACAGGGGATGAGCAGTTCTTC,CASSLRTGDEQFF,TRBJ2-1,TRBD1,-,TRBV5-1
TGTGCCAGCAGCCCAGGACAGAGCACCGGGGAGCTGTTTTTT,CASSPGQSTGELFF,TRBJ2-2,-,-,TRBV7-3
TGTGCCAGCAGTGAAGGTAGCAGGGGGCGAGAAAAACTGTTTTTT,CASSEGSRGREKLFF,TRBJ1-4,TRBD1,-,TRBV6-1
TGCGCCAGCAGCCAGACTAGCGGTACCTACGAGCAGTACTTC,CASSQTSGTYEQYF,TRBJ2-7,TRBD2,-,TRBV5-1
TGTGCCAGCAGCCAAGATCTTACACACAGGGGCACAGATACGCAGTATTTT,CASSQDLTHRGTDTQYF,TRBJ2-3,-,-,TRBV4-2
TGCGCCAGCAGTCCCGGGAGCGGAGATACGCAGTATTTT,CASSPGSGDTQYF,TRBJ2-3,-,-,TRBV5-1
TGTGCCAGCAGCCCACGACACGGGAACACTGAAGCTTTCTTT,CASSPRHGNTEAFF,TRBJ1-1,-,-,TRBV9
TGTGCCAGCAGCTCGATAGGACAGGGCTTGGGCGGCTACACCTTC,CASSSIGQGLGGYTF,TRBJ1-2,TRBD1,-,TRBV13
TGTGCCAGCAGCTTGGTCCTAGCGATACAAGAGACCCAGTACTTC,CASSLVLAIQETQYF,TRBJ2-5,-,once,TRBV5-4
TGTGCCTGGAGTGTTGGCGGGGCTAACAATGAGCAGTTCTTC,CAWSVGGANNEQFF,TRBJ2-1,-,-,TRBV30
TGTGCCAGTAGTACCCAGCCGACTGGGGGGAATGAGCAGTTCTTC,CASSTQPTGGNEQFF,TRBJ2-1,-,once,TRBV19
TGTGCCAGCAGTTTGGTAGGTCTCGGGATCTCGGGCGCTAACTATGGCTACACCTTC,CASSLVGLGISGANYGYTF,TRBJ1-2,-,-,TRBV27
TGTGCCAGCAGCTCCGGGACTAGCGGGAGGGCCGTCGGGGAGCTGTTTTTT,CASSSGTSGRAVGELFF,TRBJ2-2,TRBD2,-,TRBV7-2
TGTGCCAGCAGTTACCTAGCGGGAGGGCCAGGTGAGCAGTTCTTC,CASSYLAGGPGEQFF,TRBJ2-1,TRBD2,-,TRBV6-5
TGTGCCAGCAGCTTAGGGACCCGACTAGCGGGAGCGGGGTACAATGAGCAGTTCTTC,CASSLGTRLAGAGYNEQFF,TRBJ2-1,TRBD2,-,TRBV7-2
TGTGCCATCAGTGAGTCACAGGACTACAATGAGCAGTTCTTC,CAISESQDYNEQFF,TRBJ2-1,-,-,TRBV10-3
TGTGCCAGCAGCTGGAGGGGAACAGGGGGCGTCACTGAAGCTTTCTTT,CASSWRGTGGVTEAFF,TRBJ1-1,TRBD1,-,TRBV5-6
TGCGCCAGCAGCTTGGGGTTGGGACAGGGGCAGCGTCGGCAGTTCTTC,CASSLGLGQGQRRQFF,TRBJ2-1,TRBD1,once,TRBV5-1
TGTGCCAGTAGTACCCACAGCAATGAGCAGTTCTTC,CASSTHSNEQFF,TRBJ2-1,-,-,TRBV19
TGTTCCAGCAGCTTACGGTTGGCAGGGGGCGAGAATCAGCCCCAGCATTTT,CSSSLRLAGGENQPQHF,TRBJ1-5,TRBD1,-,TRBV7-9